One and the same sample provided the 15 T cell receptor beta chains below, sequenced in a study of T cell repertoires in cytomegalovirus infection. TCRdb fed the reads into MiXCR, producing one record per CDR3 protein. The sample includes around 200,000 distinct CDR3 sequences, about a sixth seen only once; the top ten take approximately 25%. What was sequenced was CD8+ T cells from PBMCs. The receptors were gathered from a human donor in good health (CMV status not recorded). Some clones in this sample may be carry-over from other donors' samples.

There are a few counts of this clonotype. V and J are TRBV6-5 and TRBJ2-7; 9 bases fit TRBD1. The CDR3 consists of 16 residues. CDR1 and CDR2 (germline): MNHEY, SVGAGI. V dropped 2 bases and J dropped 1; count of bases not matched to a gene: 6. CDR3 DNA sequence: TGTGCCAGCAGTTACGACTCCGGGACAGGGTCCTACGAGCAGTACTTC. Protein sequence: CASSYDSGTGSYEQYF.

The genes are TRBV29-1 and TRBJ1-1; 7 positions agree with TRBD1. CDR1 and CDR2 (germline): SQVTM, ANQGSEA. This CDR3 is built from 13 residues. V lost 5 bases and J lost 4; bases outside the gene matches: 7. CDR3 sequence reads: CSVKTGRGTEAFF. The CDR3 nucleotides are TGCAGCGTTAAGACAGGGCGGGGCACTGAAGCTTTCTTT.

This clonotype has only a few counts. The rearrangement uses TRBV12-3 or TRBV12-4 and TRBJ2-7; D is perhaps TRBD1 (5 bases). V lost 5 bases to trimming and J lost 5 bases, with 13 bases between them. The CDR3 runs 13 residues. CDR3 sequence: CASSPQGWDEQYF. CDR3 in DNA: TGTGCCAGCAGTCCCCAGGGTTGGGACGAGCAGTACTTC.

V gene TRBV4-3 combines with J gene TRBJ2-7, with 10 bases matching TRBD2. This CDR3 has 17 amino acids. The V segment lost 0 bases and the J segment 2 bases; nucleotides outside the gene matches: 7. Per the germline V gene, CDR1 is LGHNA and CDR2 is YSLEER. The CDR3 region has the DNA TGCGCCAGCAGCCAAGATGGGACTAGCGCTACCGCCTACGAGCAGTACTTC. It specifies CASSQDGTSATAYEQYF.

The CDR3 sequence: CASSFRDGPFGPNNEQFF. The CDR3 nucleotides are TGCGCCAGCAGCTTCCGGGACGGACCCTTCGGCCCGAACAATGAGCAGTTCTTC. This chain uses TRBV5-1 with TRBJ2-1; D is possibly TRBD1 or TRBD2 (5 bases each). The length of the CDR3 is 18 residues. CDR1 is SGHRS, CDR2 YFSETQ, per germline. V lost 2 bases to trimming and J lost 5 bases, with 23 bases between them. Full variable domain (remainder filled in from reference TRBV5-1 and TRBJ2-1): KAGVTQTPRYLIKTRGQQVTLSCSPISGHRSVSWYQQTPGQGLQFLFEYFSETQRNKGNFPGRFSGRQFSNSRSEMNVSTLELGDSALYLCASSFRDGPFGPNNEQFFGPGTRLTVL.

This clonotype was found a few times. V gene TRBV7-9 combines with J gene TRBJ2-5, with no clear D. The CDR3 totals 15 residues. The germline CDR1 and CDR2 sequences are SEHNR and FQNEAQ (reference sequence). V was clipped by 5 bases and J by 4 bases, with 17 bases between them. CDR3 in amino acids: CASSPTFRERETQYF. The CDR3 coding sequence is TGTGCCAGCAGCCCGACTTTCAGAGAAAGAGAGACCCAGTACTTC. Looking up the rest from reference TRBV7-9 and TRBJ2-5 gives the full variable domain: DTGVSQNPRHKITKRGQNVTFRCDPISEHNRLYWYRQTLGQGPEFLTYFQNEAQLEKSRLLSDRFSAERPKGSFSTLEIQRTEQGDSAMYLCASSPTFRERETQYFGPGTRLLVL.

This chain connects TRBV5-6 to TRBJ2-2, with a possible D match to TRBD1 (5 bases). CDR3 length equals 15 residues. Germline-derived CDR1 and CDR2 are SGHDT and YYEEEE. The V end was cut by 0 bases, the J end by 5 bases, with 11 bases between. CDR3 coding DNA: TGTGCCAGCAGCTTGGCCTTGGCAGGGACCGGGGAGCTGTTTTTT. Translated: CASSLALAGTGELFF.

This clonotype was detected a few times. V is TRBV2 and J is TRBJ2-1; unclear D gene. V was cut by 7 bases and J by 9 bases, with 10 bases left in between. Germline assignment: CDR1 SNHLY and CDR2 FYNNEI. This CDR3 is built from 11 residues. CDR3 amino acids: CASKLSSEQFF. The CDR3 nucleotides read TGTGCCAGCAAGCTTTCGTCTGAGCAGTTCTTC.

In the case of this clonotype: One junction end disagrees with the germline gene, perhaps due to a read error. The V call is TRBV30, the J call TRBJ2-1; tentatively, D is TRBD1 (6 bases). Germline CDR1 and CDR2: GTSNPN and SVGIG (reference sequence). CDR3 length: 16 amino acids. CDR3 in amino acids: CAFSGGGRPRALLVVF. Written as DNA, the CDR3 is TGTGCCTTCTCCGGTGGGGGCCGTCCCAGGGCCTTACTAGTTGTCTTC.

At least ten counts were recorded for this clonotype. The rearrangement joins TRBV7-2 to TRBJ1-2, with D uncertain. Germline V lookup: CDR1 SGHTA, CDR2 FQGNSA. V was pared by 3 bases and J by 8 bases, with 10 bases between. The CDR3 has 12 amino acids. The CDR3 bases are TGTGCCAGCAGCTTTAGAGGGAGCGGCTACACCTTC. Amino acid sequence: CASSFRGSGYTF.

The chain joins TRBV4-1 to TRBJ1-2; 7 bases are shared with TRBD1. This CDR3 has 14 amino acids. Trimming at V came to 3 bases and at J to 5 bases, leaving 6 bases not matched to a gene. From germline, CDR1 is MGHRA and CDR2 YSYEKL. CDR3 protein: CASSQGDRPYGYTF. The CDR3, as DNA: TGCGCCAGCAGCCAGGGGGACAGACCATATGGCTACACCTTC.

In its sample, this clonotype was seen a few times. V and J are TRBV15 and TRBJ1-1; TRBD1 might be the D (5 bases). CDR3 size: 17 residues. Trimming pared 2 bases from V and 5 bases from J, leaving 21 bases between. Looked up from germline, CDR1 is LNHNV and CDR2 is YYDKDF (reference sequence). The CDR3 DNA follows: TGTGCCACCAGCAGAAATCCCGACTTGACAGCTTTAACTGAAGCTTTCTTT. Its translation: CATSRNPDLTALTEAFF.

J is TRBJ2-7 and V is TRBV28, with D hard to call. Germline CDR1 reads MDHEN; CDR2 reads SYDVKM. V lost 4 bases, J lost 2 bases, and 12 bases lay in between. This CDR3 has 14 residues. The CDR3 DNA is TGTGCCAGCAGTTCCCCCTCGGAAGCCTACGAGCAGTACTTC. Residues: CASSSPSEAYEQYF.

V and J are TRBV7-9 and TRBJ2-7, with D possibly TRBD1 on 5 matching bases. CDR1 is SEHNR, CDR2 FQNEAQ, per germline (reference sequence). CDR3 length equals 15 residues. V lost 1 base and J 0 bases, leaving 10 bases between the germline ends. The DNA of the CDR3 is TGTGCCAGCAGCTTAGAAATAGACAGCTCCTACGAGCAGTACTTC. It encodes CASSLEIDSSYEQYF.

DNA for the CDR3: TGCAGTGGATGGACGGGGCCCTACAATGAGCAGTTCTTC. Translating gives CSGWTGPYNEQFF. The rearrangement uses TRBV20-1 and TRBJ2-1; either TRBD1 or TRBD2 may supply D (5 bases each). From germline, CDR1 is DFQATT and CDR2 SNEGSKA (reference sequence). V was pared by 7 bases and J by 2 bases, with 12 bases between. CDR3 length: 13 amino acids.